Each of the 19 T cell receptor beta chains below was sequenced from the same sample in a study of T cells after yellow fever vaccination. TCRdb analysed the 5' RACE reads with MiXCR anew, one entry per CDR3 protein. This sample carries some 350,000 distinct CDR3 sequences, 6% to 8% of them seen once, and the ten largest clones take approximately 15%. Sequenced here: PBMCs, sampled 5 days after the yellow fever booster vaccination. The receptor source for this set is a man aged 30-40 years who received the YFV17D yellow fever vaccine.

This clonotype was detected a few times. The V and J genes are TRBV6-5 and TRBJ2-7, with 9 bases identical to TRBD1. CDR1 and CDR2 from the germline V gene are MNHEY and SVGAGI. The V and J ends lost 4 bases and 2 bases, in that order; junction bases with no gene match: 3. The CDR3 has 14 amino acids. The CDR3 DNA reads as TGTGCCAGCAGTTTCAACAGGGGGCCCTACGAGCAGTACTTC. Translated, it gives CASSFNRGPYEQYF.

This sequence joins TRBV14 and TRBJ2-7; TRBD2 aligns across 11 bases. J lost 4 bases, V lost 5 bases, and 7 bases had no gene match. The CDR3 is 15 residues long. Germline-derived CDR1 and CDR2 are SGHDN and FVKESK. CDR3 DNA: TGTGCCAGCAGCTTTACTAGCGGGAGATTATACGAGCAGTACTTC. Protein: CASSFTSGRLYEQYF.

This clonotype appeared a few times. This sequence joins TRBV2 and TRBJ2-3, with 7 nucleotides matching TRBD2. Per the germline V gene, CDR1 is SNHLY and CDR2 is FYNNEI. This CDR3 spans 16 amino acids. V lost 4 bases and J lost 0; bases outside the gene matches: 7. The CDR3 here is CASSVETSASTDTQYF. The CDR3 nucleotides read TGTGCCAGCAGTGTGGAAACTAGCGCTAGCACAGATACGCAGTATTTT.

This clonotype occurred a few times. The chain employs TRBV7-2 and TRBJ1-2; D gene ambiguous. The CDR3 is 14 residues long. Germline V gives CDR1 SGHTA, CDR2 FQGNSA. V lost 4 bases and J lost 4, with 13 bases in between. The CDR3 DNA is TGTGCCAGCAGCTCTAGCAGCGAAGGCTATGGCTACACCTTC. It specifies CASSSSSEGYGYTF.

V is TRBV30 and J is TRBJ1-4, with 8 bases aligning to TRBD1. The length of the CDR3 is 12 residues. V shed 3 bases and J 11 bases; nucleotides not matched to a gene: 5. In germline, CDR1 is GTSNPN, CDR2 SVGIG (reference sequence). CDR3 nucleotides: TGTGCCTGGAGATTGACAGGGGCTAAACTGTTTTTT. Translating gives CAWRLTGAKLFF.

V gene TRBV6-1 combines with J gene TRBJ2-7; D may be TRBD1 (5 bases). This CDR3 has 14 residues. Per the germline V gene, CDR1 is MNHNS and CDR2 is SASEGT. The V end lost 10 bases, the J end lost 4 bases, and 20 bases lay between the germline ends. CDR3 DNA sequence: TGTGCCACCATCGCCCAGGGAAAGCCATACGAGCAGTACTTC. It codes for CATIAQGKPYEQYF.

This clonotype turned up a few times. The V call is TRBV6-2 or TRBV6-3, the J call TRBJ1-5; D uncertain. Trimming removed 0 bases at V and 6 bases at J, with 9 bases between. Per the germline V gene, CDR1 is MNHEY and CDR2 is SVGEGT. The CDR3 extends over 14 amino acids. The DNA of the CDR3 is TGTGCCAGCAGTTACTCTAGAGTGGGTCAGCCCCAGCATTTT. The encoded protein is CASSYSRVGQPQHF.

Remarks on this clonotype: Just one base apart from a much larger clone, this may be a read error. The chain couples TRBV29-1 to TRBJ2-1, with D possibly TRBD1 on 6 matching bases. The germline V gene encodes CDR1 SQVTM and CDR2 ANQGSEA. This CDR3 region has 18 residues. V shed 6 bases and J shed 8 bases, with 32 bases lying between them. The CDR3 nucleotides read TGCAGCGTCGGCTCCGGGACAAGGATAGGTAGGGCAATCGATGAGCAGTTCTTC. Its protein product is CSVGSGTRIGRAIDEQFF.

This chain uses TRBV27 with TRBJ2-4; D tentatively fits TRBD1 or TRBD2 (5 bases each). The germline gives CDR1 MNHEY, CDR2 SMNVEV (reference sequence). This CDR3 region has 14 residues. Deletions cut 5 bases from V and 5 bases from J, with 13 bases between. CDR3 in DNA: TGTGCCAGCAGTCTCCGAGGGGTTGAAAACATTCAGTACTTC. Translating gives CASSLRGVENIQYF.

This clonotype was detected a few times. The chain combines TRBV18 with TRBJ1-6; D not resolved. The CDR3 runs 15 residues. Trimming took off 3 bases at V and 5 bases at J, with 11 bases between the two ends. Germline values: CDR1 KGHSH, CDR2 LQKENI. CDR3 DNA sequence: TGTGCCAGCTCACCCACCGCCGAAAATAATTCACCCCTCCACTTT. Protein sequence: CASSPTAENNSPLHF.

This clonotype was counted between two and nine times. The genes are TRBV20-1 and TRBJ2-7; D unresolved. In germline, CDR1 is DFQATT, CDR2 SNEGSKA (reference sequence). The CDR3 is 13 residues long. Trimming took 0 bases from V and 3 from J, leaving 9 bases between them. Here the CDR3 DNA reads TGCAGTGCTAGAGAGGACCCAGACTACGAGCAGTACTTC. This translates into CSAREDPDYEQYF.

The table lists this clonotype with a few counts. This chain connects TRBV5-6 to TRBJ2-2, with a possible D match to TRBD2 (6 bases). There are 16 residues in the CDR3. Trimming took 3 bases from V and 2 from J, leaving 14 bases between them. Germline V gene sequence: CDR1 SGHDT, CDR2 YYEEEE. CDR3 amino acids: CASSSPRGYNTGELFF. CDR3 nucleotide sequence: TGTGCCAGCAGCTCCCCACGGGGGTACAACACCGGGGAGCTGTTTTTT.

This clonotype showed up many times. V usage is TRBV10-3 and J usage is TRBJ2-7; 9 nucleotides match TRBD2. V was clipped by 8 bases and J by 0 bases; unmatched bases: 8. Germline assignment: CDR1 ENHRY and CDR2 SYGVKD. The length of the CDR3 is 15 residues. The CDR3: CAIGVAGASSYEQYF. The CDR3 DNA is TGTGCCATCGGAGTAGCGGGAGCTAGCTCCTACGAGCAGTACTTC.

This clonotype appeared many times. The chain links TRBV5-1 to TRBJ1-1, with D perhaps TRBD1 (5 bases). The germline V and J ends were trimmed by 7 bases and 5 bases, with 21 bases remaining between them. The CDR3 is 15 amino acids. In germline, CDR1 is SGHRS, CDR2 YFSETQ. The CDR3: CASAVEGLGVTEAFF. CDR3 sequence (DNA): TGCGCCAGCGCGGTGGAAGGGCTGGGGGTAACTGAAGCTTTCTTT.

This rearrangement joins TRBV7-9 to TRBJ2-1, with D tentatively TRBD2 (6 bases). CDR3 size: 16 residues. The V and J ends lost 1 base and 4 bases respectively, with 14 bases between them. Per germline, CDR1 SEHNR and CDR2 FQNEAQ (reference sequence). The CDR3 nucleotides are TGTGCCAGCAGCTTAGAGGGTAGCGGAACATACAATGAGCAGTTCTTC. Translated, it gives CASSLEGSGTYNEQFF.

This clonotype was seen only a few times. The chain couples TRBV27 to TRBJ2-1; 10 positions agree with TRBD2. The CDR3 runs to 14 residues. CDR1 MNHEY and CDR2 SMNVEV come from the germline V gene (reference sequence). Losses at the gene ends were 5 bases for V and 9 bases for J; bases not matched to a gene: 7. The CDR3, as DNA: TGTGCCAGCAGTGTCTTTAGCGGGAGGACTGAGCAGTTCTTC. Its protein is CASSVFSGRTEQFF.

This clonotype was counted only a few times. The rearrangement joins TRBV30 to TRBJ2-1; 10 bases match TRBD2. The V and J ends lost 2 bases and 5 bases, in that order; junction bases with no gene match: 9. Germline V gene data show CDR1 as GTSNPN and CDR2 as SVGIG (reference sequence). The CDR3 has 16 amino acids. The CDR3 reads CAWSFSRTSGHNEQFF. CDR3 in DNA: TGTGCCTGGAGTTTTTCTCGGACTAGCGGTCACAATGAGCAGTTCTTC.

In its sample, this clonotype was seen a few times. The CDR3 DNA reads TGTGCCAGCAGCCAGCGGGACAGTGGGGAGACCCAGTACTTC. It yields the protein CASSQRDSGETQYF. V gene TRBV4-2 combines with J gene TRBJ2-5; D might be TRBD1 (7 bases). Germline CDR1 reads LGHNA; CDR2 reads YNFKEQ. The CDR3 is 14 residues long. V lost 3 bases and J lost 5, with 13 bases in between.

This clonotype was detected a few times. The chain has TRBV5-1 and TRBJ1-2, with TRBD1 as a possible D gene (5 bases). Germline assignment: CDR1 SGHRS and CDR2 YFSETQ. V was trimmed by 5 bases and J by 8 bases, leaving 16 bases between them. The CDR3 is made up of 13 amino acids. Here the CDR3 DNA reads TGCGCCAGCAGTTTGCAGACAGCGTCGGGCTACACCTTC. Residues: CASSLQTASGYTF.